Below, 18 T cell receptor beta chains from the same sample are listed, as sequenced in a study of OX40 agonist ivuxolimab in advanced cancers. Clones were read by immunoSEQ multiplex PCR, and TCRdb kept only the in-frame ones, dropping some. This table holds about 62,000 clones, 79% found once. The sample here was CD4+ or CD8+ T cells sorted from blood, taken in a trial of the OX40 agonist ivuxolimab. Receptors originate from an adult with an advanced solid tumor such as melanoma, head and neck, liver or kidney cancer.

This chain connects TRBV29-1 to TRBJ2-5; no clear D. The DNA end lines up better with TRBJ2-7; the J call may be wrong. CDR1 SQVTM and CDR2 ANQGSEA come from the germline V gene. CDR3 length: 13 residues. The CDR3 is CSVGLDLSYEQYF. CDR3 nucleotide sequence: TGCAGCGTTGGGCTGGATCTCTCCTACGAGCAGTACTTC.

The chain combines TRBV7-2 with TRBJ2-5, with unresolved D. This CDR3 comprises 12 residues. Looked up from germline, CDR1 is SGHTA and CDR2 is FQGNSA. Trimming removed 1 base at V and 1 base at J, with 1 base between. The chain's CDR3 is CASSLVQETQYF. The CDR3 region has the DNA TGTGCCAGCAGCTTAGTCCAAGAGACCCAGTACTTC.

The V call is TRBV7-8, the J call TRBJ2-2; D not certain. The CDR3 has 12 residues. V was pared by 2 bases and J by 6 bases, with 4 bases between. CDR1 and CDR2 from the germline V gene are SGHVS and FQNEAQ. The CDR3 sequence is CASSLLSGELFF. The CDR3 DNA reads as TGTGCCAGCAGCTTATTGTCCGGGGAGCTGTTTTTT.

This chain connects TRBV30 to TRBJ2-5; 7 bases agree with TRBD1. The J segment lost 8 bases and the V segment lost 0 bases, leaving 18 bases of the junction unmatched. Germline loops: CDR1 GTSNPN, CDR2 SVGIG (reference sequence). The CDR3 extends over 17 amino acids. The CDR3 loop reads CAWSVLVAGGSFNTQYF. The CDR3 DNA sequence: TGTGCCTGGAGTGTTTTAGTCGCAGGGGGATCGTTCAATACCCAGTACTTC.

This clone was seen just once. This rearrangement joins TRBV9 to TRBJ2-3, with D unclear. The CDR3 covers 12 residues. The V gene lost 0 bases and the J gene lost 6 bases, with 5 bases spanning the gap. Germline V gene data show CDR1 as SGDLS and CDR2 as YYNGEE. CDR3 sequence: CASSVEGDTQYF. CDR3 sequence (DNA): TGTGCCAGCAGCGTAGAAGGGGATACGCAGTATTTT. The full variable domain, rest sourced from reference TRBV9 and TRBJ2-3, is DSGVTQTPKHLITATGQRVTLRCSPRSGDLSVYWYQQSLDQGLQFLIQYYNGEERAKGNILERFSAQQFPDLHSELNLSSLELGDSALYFCASSVEGDTQYFGPGTRLTVL.

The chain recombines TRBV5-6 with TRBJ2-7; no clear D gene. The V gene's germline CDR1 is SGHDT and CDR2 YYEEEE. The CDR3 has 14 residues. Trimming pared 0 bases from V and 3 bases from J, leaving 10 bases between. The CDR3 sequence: CASSLGPVFYEQYF. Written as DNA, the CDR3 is TGTGCCAGCAGCTTGGGCCCGGTATTCTACGAGCAGTACTTC.

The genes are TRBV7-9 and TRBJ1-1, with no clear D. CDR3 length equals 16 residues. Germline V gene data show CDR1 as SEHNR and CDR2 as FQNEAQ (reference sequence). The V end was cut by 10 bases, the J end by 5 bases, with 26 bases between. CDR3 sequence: CAIIPVGPPVGTEAFF. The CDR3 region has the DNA TGTGCCATCATCCCCGTGGGCCCCCCCGTCGGTACTGAAGCTTTCTTT.

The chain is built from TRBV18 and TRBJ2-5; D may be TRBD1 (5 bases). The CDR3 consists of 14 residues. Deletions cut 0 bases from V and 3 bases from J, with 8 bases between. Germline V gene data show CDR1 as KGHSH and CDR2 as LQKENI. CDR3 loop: CASSPPAGKETQYF. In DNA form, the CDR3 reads TGTGCCAGCTCACCACCGGCAGGGAAAGAGACCCAGTACTTC.

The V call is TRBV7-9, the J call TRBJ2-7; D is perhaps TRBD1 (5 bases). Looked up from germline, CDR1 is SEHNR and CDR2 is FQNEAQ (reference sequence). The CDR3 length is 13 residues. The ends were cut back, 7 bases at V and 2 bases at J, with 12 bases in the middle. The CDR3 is CASISDSPYEQYF. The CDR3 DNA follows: TGTGCCAGCATTTCAGACAGTCCCTACGAGCAGTACTTC. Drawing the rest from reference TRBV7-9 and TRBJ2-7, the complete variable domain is DTGVSQNPRHKITKRGQNVTFRCDPISEHNRLYWYRQTLGQGPEFLTYFQNEAQLEKSRLLSDRFSAERPKGSFSTLEIQRTEQGDSAMYLCASISDSPYEQYFGPGTRLTVT.

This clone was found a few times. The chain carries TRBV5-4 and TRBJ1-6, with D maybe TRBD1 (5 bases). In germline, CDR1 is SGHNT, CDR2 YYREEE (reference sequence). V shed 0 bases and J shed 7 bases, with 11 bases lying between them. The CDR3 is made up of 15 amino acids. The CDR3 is CASSLAWGQNSPLHF. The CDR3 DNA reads TGTGCCAGCAGCTTGGCGTGGGGCCAGAATTCACCCCTCCACTTT.

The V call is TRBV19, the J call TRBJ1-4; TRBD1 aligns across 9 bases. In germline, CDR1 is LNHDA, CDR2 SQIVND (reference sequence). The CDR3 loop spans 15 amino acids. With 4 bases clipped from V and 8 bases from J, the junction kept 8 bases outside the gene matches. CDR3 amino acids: CASSTWTGDSEKLFF. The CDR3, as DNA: TGTGCCAGTAGTACCTGGACAGGGGATTCGGAAAAACTGTTTTTT. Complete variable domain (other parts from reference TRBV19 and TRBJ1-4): DGGITQSPKYLFRKEGQNVTLSCEQNLNHDAMYWYRQDPGQGLRLIYYSQIVNDFQKGDIAEGYSVSREKKESFPLTVTSAQKNPTAFYLCASSTWTGDSEKLFFGSGTQLSVL.

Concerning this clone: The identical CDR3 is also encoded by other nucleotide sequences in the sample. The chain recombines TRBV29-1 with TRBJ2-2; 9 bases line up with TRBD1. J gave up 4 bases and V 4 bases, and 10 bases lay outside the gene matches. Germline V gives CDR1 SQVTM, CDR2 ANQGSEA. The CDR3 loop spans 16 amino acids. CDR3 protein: CSVVGQGGFSTGELFF. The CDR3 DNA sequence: TGCAGCGTTGTGGGACAGGGAGGGTTTAGCACCGGGGAGCTGTTTTTT.

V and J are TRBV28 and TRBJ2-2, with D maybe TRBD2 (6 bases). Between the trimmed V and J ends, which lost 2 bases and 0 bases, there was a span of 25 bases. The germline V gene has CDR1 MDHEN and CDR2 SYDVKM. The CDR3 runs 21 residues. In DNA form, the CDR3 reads TGTGCCAGCAGTTTAGTGTGGCTAGTGGGCTCGACTAGTGCGAACACCGGGGAGCTGTTTTTT. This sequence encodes CASSLVWLVGSTSANTGELFF. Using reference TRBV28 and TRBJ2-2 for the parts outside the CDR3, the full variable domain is DVKVTQSSRYLVKRTGEKVFLECVQDMDHENMFWYRQDPGLGLRLIYFSYDVKMKEKGDIPEGYSVSREKKERFSLILESASTNQTSMYLCASSLVWLVGSTSANTGELFFGEGSRLTVL.

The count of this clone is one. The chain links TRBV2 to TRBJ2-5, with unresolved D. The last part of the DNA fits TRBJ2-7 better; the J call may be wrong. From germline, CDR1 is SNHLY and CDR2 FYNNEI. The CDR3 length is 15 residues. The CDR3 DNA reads TGTGCCAGCAGTGAAGCGCAACACCGCTCCTACGAGCAGTACTTC. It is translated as CASSEAQHRSYEQYF.

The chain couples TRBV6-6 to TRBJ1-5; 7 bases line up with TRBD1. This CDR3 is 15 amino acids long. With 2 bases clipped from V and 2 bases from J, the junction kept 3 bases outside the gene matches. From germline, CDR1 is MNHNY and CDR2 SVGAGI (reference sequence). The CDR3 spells CASSYIGQGNQPQHF. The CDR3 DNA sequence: TGTGCCAGCAGTTACATAGGACAGGGCAATCAGCCCCAGCATTTT.

CDR3 loop: CASSFGLYTEAFF. The CDR3, as DNA: TGTGCCAGCAGTTTTGGACTATACACTGAAGCTTTCTTT. The gene calls are TRBV27 and TRBJ1-1; no definite D call. The CDR3 runs 13 residues. CDR1 is MNHEY, CDR2 SMNVEV, per germline (reference sequence). Trimming left V 3 bases short and J 3 bases short, with 8 bases between.

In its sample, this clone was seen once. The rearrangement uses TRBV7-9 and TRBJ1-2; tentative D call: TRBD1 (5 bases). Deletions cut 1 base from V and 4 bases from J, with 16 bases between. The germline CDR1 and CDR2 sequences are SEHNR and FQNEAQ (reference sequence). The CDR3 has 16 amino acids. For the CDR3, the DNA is TGTGCCAGCAGCTTAGGAGCCCCGGGGGACGGCTATGGCTACACCTTC. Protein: CASSLGAPGDGYGYTF. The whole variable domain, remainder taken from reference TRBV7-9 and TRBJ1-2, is DTGVSQNPRHKITKRGQNVTFRCDPISEHNRLYWYRQTLGQGPEFLTYFQNEAQLEKSRLLSDRFSAERPKGSFSTLEIQRTEQGDSAMYLCASSLGAPGDGYGYTFGSGTRLTVV.

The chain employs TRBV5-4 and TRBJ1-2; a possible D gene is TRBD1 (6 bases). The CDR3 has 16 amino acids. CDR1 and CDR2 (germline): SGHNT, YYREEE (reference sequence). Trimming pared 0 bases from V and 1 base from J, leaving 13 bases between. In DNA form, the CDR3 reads TGTGCCAGCAGCTTGGCAGGGGCAGGGAGTAACTATGGCTACACCTTC. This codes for CASSLAGAGSNYGYTF.